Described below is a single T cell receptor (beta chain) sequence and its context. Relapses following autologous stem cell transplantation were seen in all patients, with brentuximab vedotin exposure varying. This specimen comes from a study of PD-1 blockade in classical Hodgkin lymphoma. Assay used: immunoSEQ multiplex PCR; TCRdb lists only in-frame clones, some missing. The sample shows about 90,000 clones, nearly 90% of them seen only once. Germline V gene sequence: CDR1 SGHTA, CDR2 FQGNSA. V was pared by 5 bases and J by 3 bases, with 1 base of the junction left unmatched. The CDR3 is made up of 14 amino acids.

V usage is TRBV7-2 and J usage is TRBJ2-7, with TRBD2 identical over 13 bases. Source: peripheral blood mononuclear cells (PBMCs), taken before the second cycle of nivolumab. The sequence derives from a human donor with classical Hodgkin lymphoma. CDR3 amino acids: CASSRTSGGYEQYF. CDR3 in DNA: TGTGCCAGCAGCCGGACTAGCGGGGGCTACGAGCAGTACTTC.